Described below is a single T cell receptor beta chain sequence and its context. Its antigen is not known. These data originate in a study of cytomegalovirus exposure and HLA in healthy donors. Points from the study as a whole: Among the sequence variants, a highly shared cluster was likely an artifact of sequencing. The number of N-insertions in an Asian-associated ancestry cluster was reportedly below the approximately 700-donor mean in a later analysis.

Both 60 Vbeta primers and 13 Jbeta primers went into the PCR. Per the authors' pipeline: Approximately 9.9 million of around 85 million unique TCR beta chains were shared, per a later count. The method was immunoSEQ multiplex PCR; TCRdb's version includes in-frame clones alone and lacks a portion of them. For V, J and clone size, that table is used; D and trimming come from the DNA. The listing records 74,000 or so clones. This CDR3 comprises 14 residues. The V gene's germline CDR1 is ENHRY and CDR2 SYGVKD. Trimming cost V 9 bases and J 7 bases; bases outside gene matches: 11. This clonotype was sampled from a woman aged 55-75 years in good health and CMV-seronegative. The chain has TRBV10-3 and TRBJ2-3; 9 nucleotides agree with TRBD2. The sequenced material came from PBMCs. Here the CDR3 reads CAIGREGRKNTQYF. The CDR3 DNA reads TGTGCCATAGGGCGGGAGGGTCGCAAGAATACGCAGTATTTT.